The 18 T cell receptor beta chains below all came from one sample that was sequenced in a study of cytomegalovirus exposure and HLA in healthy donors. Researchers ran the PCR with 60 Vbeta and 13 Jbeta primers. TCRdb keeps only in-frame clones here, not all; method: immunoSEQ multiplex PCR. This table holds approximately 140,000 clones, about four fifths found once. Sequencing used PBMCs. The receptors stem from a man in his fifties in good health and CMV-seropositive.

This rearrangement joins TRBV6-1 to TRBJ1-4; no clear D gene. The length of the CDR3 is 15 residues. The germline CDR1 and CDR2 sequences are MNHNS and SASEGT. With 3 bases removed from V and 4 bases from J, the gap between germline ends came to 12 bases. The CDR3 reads CASSDGWGGNEKLFF. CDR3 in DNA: TGTGCCAGCAGTGATGGGTGGGGAGGTAATGAAAAACTGTTTTTT.

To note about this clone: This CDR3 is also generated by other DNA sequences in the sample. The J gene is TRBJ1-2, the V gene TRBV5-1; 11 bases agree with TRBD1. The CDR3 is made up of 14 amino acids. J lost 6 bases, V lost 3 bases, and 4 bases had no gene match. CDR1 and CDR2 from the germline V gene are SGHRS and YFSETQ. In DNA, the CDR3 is TGCGCCAGCAGCTCAGGACAGGGGGCGGATGGCTACACCTTC. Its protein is CASSSGQGADGYTF.

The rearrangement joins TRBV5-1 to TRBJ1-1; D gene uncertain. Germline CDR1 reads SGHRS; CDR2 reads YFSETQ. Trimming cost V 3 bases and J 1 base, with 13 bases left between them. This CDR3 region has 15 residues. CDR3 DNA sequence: TGCGCCAGCAGCTCGAAAGCTAATTCGAACACTGAAGCTTTCTTT. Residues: CASSSKANSNTEAFF. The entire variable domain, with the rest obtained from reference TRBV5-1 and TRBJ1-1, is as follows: KAGVTQTPRYLIKTRGQQVTLSCSPISGHRSVSWYQQTPGQGLQFLFEYFSETQRNKGNFPGRFSGRQFSNSRSEMNVSTLELGDSALYLCASSSKANSNTEAFFGQGTRLTVV.

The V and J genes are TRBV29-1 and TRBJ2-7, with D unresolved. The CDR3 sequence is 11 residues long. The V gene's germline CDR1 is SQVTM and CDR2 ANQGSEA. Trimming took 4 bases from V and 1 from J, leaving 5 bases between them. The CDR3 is CSVVMSYEQYF. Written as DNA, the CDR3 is TGCAGCGTTGTCATGTCCTACGAGCAGTACTTC.

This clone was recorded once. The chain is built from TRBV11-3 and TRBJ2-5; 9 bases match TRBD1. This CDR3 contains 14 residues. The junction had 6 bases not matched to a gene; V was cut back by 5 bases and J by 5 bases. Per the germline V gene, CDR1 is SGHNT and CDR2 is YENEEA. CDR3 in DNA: TGTGCCAGCAGCCCAGACAGGGGGGCGGAGACCCAGTACTTC. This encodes CASSPDRGAETQYF.

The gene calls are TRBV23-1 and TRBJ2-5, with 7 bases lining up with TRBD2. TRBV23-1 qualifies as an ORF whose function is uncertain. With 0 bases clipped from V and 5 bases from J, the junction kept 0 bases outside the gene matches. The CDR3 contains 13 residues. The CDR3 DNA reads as TGCGCCAGCAGTCAATCGGGGGGGGAGACCCAGTACTTC. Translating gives CASSQSGGETQYF.

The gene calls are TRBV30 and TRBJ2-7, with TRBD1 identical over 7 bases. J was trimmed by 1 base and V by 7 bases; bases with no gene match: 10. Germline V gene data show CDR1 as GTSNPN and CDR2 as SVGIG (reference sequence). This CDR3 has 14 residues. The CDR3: CAFWTGKDSYEQYF. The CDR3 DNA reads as TGTGCCTTCTGGACAGGTAAAGATTCCTACGAGCAGTACTTC.

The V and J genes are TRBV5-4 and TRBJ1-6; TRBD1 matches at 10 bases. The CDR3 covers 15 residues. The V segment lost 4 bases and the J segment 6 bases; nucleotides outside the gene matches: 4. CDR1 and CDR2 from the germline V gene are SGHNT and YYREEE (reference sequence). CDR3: CASSTRTGGNSPLHF. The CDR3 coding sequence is TGTGCCAGCAGCACGCGGACAGGGGGTAATTCACCCCTCCACTTT.

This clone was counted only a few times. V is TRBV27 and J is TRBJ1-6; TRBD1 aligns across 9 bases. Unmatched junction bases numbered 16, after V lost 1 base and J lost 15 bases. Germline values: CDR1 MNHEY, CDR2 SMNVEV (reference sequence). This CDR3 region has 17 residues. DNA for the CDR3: TGTGCCAGCAGTTTATTTTTCTTGGGGACAGGGTCGTTCTTCCTCCACTTT. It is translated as CASSLFFLGTGSFFLHF.

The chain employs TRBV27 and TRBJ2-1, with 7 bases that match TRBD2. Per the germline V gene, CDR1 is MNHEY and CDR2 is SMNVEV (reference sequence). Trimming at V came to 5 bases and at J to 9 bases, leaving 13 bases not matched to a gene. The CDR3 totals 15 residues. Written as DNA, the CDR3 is TGTGCCAGCAGTCCTTACCGCTGGACTAGAGGTGAGCAGTTCTTC. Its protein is CASSPYRWTRGEQFF.

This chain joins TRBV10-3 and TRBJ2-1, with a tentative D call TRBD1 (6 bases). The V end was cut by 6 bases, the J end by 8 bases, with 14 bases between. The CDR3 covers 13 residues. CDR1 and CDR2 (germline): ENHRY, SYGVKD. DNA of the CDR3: TGTGCCATCAGGAAAGGACAGAAAGATGAGCAGTTCTTC. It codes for CAIRKGQKDEQFF.

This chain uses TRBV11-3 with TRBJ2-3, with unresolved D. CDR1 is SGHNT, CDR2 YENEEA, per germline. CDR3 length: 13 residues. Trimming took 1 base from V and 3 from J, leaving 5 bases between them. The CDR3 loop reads CASSLGETDTQYF. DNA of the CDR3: TGTGCCAGCAGCTTAGGAGAAACAGATACGCAGTATTTT.

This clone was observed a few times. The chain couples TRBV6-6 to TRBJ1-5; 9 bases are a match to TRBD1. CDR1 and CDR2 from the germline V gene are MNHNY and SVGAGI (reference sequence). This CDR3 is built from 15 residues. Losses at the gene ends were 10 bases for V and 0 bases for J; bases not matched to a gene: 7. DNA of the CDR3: TGTGCCACATACTGGACAGGGGCTAGCAATCAGCCCCAGCATTTT. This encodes CATYWTGASNQPQHF.

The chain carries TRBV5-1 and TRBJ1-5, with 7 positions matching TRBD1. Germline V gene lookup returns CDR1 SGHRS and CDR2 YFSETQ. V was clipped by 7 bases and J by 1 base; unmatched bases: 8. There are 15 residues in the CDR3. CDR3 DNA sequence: TGCGCCAGCGCTGCCGAGACAGGGAGCAATCAGCCCCAGCATTTT. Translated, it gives CASAAETGSNQPQHF.

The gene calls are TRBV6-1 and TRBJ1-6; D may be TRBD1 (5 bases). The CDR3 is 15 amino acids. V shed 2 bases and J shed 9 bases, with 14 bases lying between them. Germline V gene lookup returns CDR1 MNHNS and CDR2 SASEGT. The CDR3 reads CASSEYRDSISPLHF. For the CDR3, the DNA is TGTGCCAGCAGTGAATATCGGGACTCCATTTCACCCCTCCACTTT.

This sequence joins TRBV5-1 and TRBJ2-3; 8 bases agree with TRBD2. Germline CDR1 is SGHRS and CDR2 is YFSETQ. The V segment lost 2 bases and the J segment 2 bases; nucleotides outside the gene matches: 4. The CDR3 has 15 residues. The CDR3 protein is CASSFGGGHTDTQYF. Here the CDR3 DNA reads TGCGCCAGCAGCTTCGGGGGGGGGCACACAGATACGCAGTATTTT.

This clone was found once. The CDR3 DNA reads TGTGCCAGCAGCTTAGGAGGCGGGAGGGCCGCAGATACGCAGTATTTT. Its protein is CASSLGGGRAADTQYF. The gene calls are TRBV11-3 and TRBJ2-3; 9 bases align to TRBD2. V trimming: 1 base; J trimming: 4 bases; junction bases outside the gene matches: 6. CDR1 and CDR2 (germline): SGHNT, YENEEA. This CDR3 spans 16 amino acids. Supplemented by reference TRBV11-3 and TRBJ2-3, the full variable domain reads EAGVVQSPRYKIIEKKQPVAFWCNPISGHNTLYWYLQNLGQGPELLIRYENEEAVDDSQLPKDRFSAERLKGVDSTLKIQPAELGDSAVYLCASSLGGGRAADTQYFGPGTRLTVL.

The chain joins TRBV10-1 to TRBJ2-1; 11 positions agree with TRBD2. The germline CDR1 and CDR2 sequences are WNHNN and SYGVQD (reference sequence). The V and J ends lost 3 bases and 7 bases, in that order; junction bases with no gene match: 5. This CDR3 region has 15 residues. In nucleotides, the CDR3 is TGCGCCAGCAGTGAAGCGGGACTAGCGGAGAATGAGCAGTTCTTC. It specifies CASSEAGLAENEQFF.